This TCR beta chain was sequenced in a study of beta chain features in type 1 diabetes. Isolated RNA was reverse transcribed in full, so expressed TCRB transcripts were sequenced. Some clones are missing from TCRdb's copy, which holds only in-frame ones; the method was immunoSEQ multiplex PCR. The table lists about 900,000 clones, roughly a sixth of them singletons. This clone appeared a few times. There are 13 residues in the CDR3. Germline V gene data show CDR1 as SGHTA and CDR2 as FQGNSA. V gave up 5 bases and J gave up 6 bases; unmatched junction bases: 7. This chain uses TRBV7-2 with TRBJ2-7, with 7 bases that match TRBD1. The TCR comes from a woman between 18 and 29 years old in good health. Sequenced sample: naive CD4+ T cells from blood. The DNA for the CDR3 is TGTGCCAGCAGCCCAGACAGGGATCGCGAGCAGTACTTC. Translating gives CASSPDRDREQYF.